This T cell receptor beta chain was retrieved from a study of CD8 T cell repertoires and HIV-1 epitope variants. Trimming took 2 bases from V and 8 from J, leaving 10 bases between them. Germline assignment: CDR1 PRHDT and CDR2 FYEKMQ (reference sequence). CDR3 size: 13 residues. Turning to this clone: Its target is unknown.

The data were produced by immunoSEQ multiplex PCR, yet TCRdb's version contains in-frame clones alone and is incomplete. Of fewer than 5,000 clones listed, approximately 66% are singletons. The rearrangement uses TRBV13 and TRBJ1-5; no clear D. Sequenced sample: cultured CD8+ T cells derived from PBMCs. The clonotype was recovered from a male donor with HIV. Here the CDR3 DNA reads TGTGCCAGCAGCTTAACTTTTGGTGAGCCCCAGCATTTT. Translated, it gives CASSLTFGEPQHF. Combining the CDR3 with reference TRBV13 and TRBJ1-5 gives the whole variable domain AAGVIQSPRHLIKEKRETATLKCYPIPRHDTVYWYQQGPGQDPQFLISFYEKMQSDKGSIPDRFSAQQFSDYHSELNMSSLELGDSALYFCASSLTFGEPQHFGDGTRLSIL.